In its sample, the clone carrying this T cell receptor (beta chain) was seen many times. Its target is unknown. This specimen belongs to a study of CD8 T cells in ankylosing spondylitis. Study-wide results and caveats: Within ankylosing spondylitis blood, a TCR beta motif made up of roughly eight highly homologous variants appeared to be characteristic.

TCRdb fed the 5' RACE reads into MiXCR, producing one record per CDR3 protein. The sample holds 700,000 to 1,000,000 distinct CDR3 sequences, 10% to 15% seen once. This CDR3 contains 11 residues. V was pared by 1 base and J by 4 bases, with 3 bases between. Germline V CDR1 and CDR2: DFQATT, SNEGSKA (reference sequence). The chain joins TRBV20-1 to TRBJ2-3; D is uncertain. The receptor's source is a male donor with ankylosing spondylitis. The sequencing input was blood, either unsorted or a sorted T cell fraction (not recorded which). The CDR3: CSARVADTQYF. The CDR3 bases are TGCAGTGCTAGAGTGGCAGATACGCAGTATTTT.